A single sample is the source of the 19 T cell receptor beta chains below, sequenced in a study of Ad26.COV2.S vaccination and SARS-CoV-2 variants. Treatment here: some 20 received Ad26.COV2.S at low or high dose, single or two shots; about 5 received placebo; per-sample allocation not given. Sampling was performed 63 days after the first vaccine or placebo injection. Profiling relied on immunoSEQ multiplex PCR, and the TCRdb table lists in-frame clones only, not all of them. The sample has 200,000 to 300,000 clones, around nine tenths seen once. The starting material was peripheral blood, obtained in a trial of Ad26.COV2.S vaccine versus placebo. The receptors were sampled from a person between 18 and 65 years old who received the Ad26.COV2.S COVID-19 vaccine or a placebo.

In this sample, this clone turned up once. The CDR3 sequence is CASSLVGLPTYNEQFF. The DNA of the CDR3 is TGTGCCAGCAGTTTAGTAGGACTTCCTACCTACAATGAGCAGTTCTTC. The chain combines TRBV27 with TRBJ2-1; TRBD2 is a possible D gene (5 bases). V lost 2 bases to trimming and J lost 2 bases, with 13 bases between them. The CDR3 is 16 amino acids. Looked up from germline, CDR1 is MNHEY and CDR2 is SMNVEV (reference sequence).

The chain joins TRBV5-1 to TRBJ1-1; no reliable D call. The V gene's germline CDR1 is SGHRS and CDR2 YFSETQ. This CDR3 is 19 amino acids long. V was trimmed by 0 bases and J by 1 base, leaving 22 bases between them. CDR3 in amino acids: CASSLDSPPRQLANTEAFF. In nucleotides, the CDR3 is TGCGCCAGCAGCTTGGATTCCCCTCCGCGGCAGCTGGCGAACACTGAAGCTTTCTTT.

This clone was observed a single time. The CDR3 does not close with the conserved phenylalanine or tryptophan, likely indicating a read error. Because the CDR3's place on the DNA is in doubt, the DNA is left out and the CDR3 is given as listed by TCRdb. The V call is TRBV11-2, the J call TRBJ2-7. The CDR3 extends over 12 residues, inclusive of both ends. Germline CDR1 is SGHAT and CDR2 is FQNNGV. The CDR3 region is CASSLGERDQGC.

The count of this clone is one. The V call is TRBV7-3, the J call TRBJ1-1; D remains ambiguous. This CDR3 is 13 amino acids long. Germline V gene lookup returns CDR1 SGHTA and CDR2 FQGTGA. V was pared by 1 base and J by 1 base, with 4 bases between. The DNA for the CDR3 is TGTGCCAGCAGCTTAAAAAGGAACACTGAAGCTTTCTTT. Its protein is CASSLKRNTEAFF.

Only one count was recorded for this clone. The genes are TRBV9 and TRBJ2-7; D may be TRBD2 (7 bases). Germline lookup yields CDR1 SGDLS and CDR2 YYNGEE. The CDR3 is 16 amino acids. V was clipped by 4 bases and J by 3 bases, with 20 bases between them. The DNA for the CDR3 is TGTGCCAGCAGCCCCCGGGGGGCCCCCTCCGTCTACGAGCAGTACTTC. This encodes CASSPRGAPSVYEQYF.

The chain is built from TRBV4-3 and TRBJ1-2; D uncertain. CDR3 length equals 11 residues. V lost 5 bases and J lost 8, with 9 bases in between. Germline-derived CDR1 and CDR2 are LGHNA and YSLEER. The chain's CDR3 is CASSGLGGYTF. CDR3 in DNA: TGCGCCAGCAGCGGTTTGGGCGGCTACACCTTC.

The chain couples TRBV6-6 to TRBJ2-3; D is undetermined. V dropped 6 bases and J dropped 3 bases, with 13 bases sitting between them. The CDR3 extends over 14 amino acids. CDR1 is MNHNY, CDR2 SVGAGI, per germline (reference sequence). The CDR3 region has the DNA TGTGCCAGCAGCCCTAGGCCGATTACAGATACGCAGTATTTT. This encodes CASSPRPITDTQYF.

The gene calls are TRBV7-8 and TRBJ1-5; tentative D call: TRBD1 (6 bases). Deletions cut 5 bases from V and 0 bases from J, with 11 bases between. The CDR3 length is 15 residues. Germline CDR1 SGHVS, CDR2 FQNEAQ. In DNA form, the CDR3 reads TGTGCCAGCAGCCCCGACAGGTATAGCAATCAGCCCCAGCATTTT. Protein sequence: CASSPDRYSNQPQHF.

V and J are TRBV7-9 and TRBJ2-7, with 10 bases matching TRBD1. The CDR3 contains 17 residues. Losses at the gene ends were 0 bases for V and 3 bases for J; bases not matched to a gene: 8. CDR1 is SEHNR and CDR2 is FQNEAQ in the germline V gene (reference sequence). CDR3 DNA: TGTGCCAGCAGCTTAGCGGGGGGACAGGGGTCTAACTACGAGCAGTACTTC. It is translated as CASSLAGGQGSNYEQYF.

This clone turned up a few times. The V and J genes are TRBV2 and TRBJ1-1; 10 bases line up with TRBD1. The CDR3 runs to 15 residues. Germline trimming cut 5 bases from V and 2 bases from J; bases unmatched to any gene: 5. Per the germline V gene, CDR1 is SNHLY and CDR2 is FYNNEI. The DNA of the CDR3 is TGTGCCAGCAGTATACGACAGGGGGCCAACACTGAAGCTTTCTTT. It is translated as CASSIRQGANTEAFF.

The V gene is TRBV3-1 (or the pseudogene TRBV3-2), the J gene TRBJ2-7; 9 bases are a match to TRBD2. Germline-derived CDR1 and CDR2 are LGHDT and YNNKEL (reference sequence). V shed 4 bases and J 8 bases; nucleotides not matched to a gene: 12. The CDR3 extends over 15 amino acids. The CDR3, as DNA: TGTGCCAGCAGCCCACGGGGTAGCGGGGGTTTAAAGCAGTACTTC. Translating gives CASSPRGSGGLKQYF.

V gene TRBV9 combines with J gene TRBJ2-7; no reliable D call. Germline V gene data show CDR1 as SGDLS and CDR2 as YYNGEE. Trimming took off 1 base at V and 6 bases at J, with 14 bases between the two ends. The CDR3 length is 14 residues. This CDR3 is CASSVSPRAGEQYF. CDR3 sequence (DNA): TGTGCCAGCAGCGTATCCCCCCGCGCTGGCGAGCAGTACTTC.

The rearrangement links TRBV7-2 to TRBJ2-6; tentatively, D is TRBD1 (6 bases). Trimming shortened V by 3 bases and J by 5 bases, and 11 bases separated the two germline ends. The CDR3 contains 15 residues. The germline V gene has CDR1 SGHTA and CDR2 FQGNSA. The CDR3 protein is CASSLSGVRANVLTF. The CDR3 DNA reads as TGTGCCAGCAGCTTGTCAGGGGTCAGGGCCAACGTCCTGACTTTC.

The chain uses TRBV30 and TRBJ2-1, with 9 bases that match TRBD2. Germline V gene sequence: CDR1 GTSNPN, CDR2 SVGIG (reference sequence). V lost 0 bases and J lost 0; bases outside the gene matches: 9. CDR3 length: 18 residues. The CDR3 sequence is CAWSVPAGGYGSYNEQFF. The CDR3 nucleotides are TGTGCCTGGAGTGTCCCAGCGGGAGGCTATGGCTCCTACAATGAGCAGTTCTTC.

The chain is built from TRBV5-1 and TRBJ2-2; D remains ambiguous. The germline CDR1 and CDR2 sequences are SGHRS and YFSETQ. V was trimmed by 2 bases and J by 5 bases, leaving 13 bases between them. The CDR3 has 15 residues. CDR3 residues: CASSFGAPSTGELFF. DNA for the CDR3: TGCGCCAGCAGCTTCGGAGCGCCGAGTACCGGGGAGCTGTTTTTT.

The V call is TRBV27, the J call TRBJ1-3; tentative D call: TRBD1 (6 bases). The germline V gene has CDR1 MNHEY and CDR2 SMNVEV (reference sequence). V shed 5 bases and J shed 5 bases, with 25 bases lying between them. The CDR3 sequence is 18 residues long. DNA of the CDR3: TGTGCCAGCAGTATCCCCCGCGACCTAGACAGGCGAAGAAACACCATATATTTT. Its protein product is CASSIPRDLDRRRNTIYF.

This rearrangement joins TRBV10-1 to TRBJ2-4, with D possibly TRBD2 on 5 matching bases. Germline loops: CDR1 WNHNN, CDR2 SYGVQD (reference sequence). V was cut by 10 bases and J by 2 bases, with 15 bases left in between. The length of the CDR3 is 14 residues. The CDR3 region is CATQGSLPKNIQYF. CDR3 nucleotides: TGCGCCACACAAGGGAGCTTACCCAAAAACATTCAGTACTTC.

The chain recombines TRBV7-3 with TRBJ2-3; 8 nucleotides match TRBD2. J was trimmed by 5 bases and V by 5 bases; bases with no gene match: 9. Germline V gene data show CDR1 as SGHTA and CDR2 as FQGTGA. CDR3 size: 15 residues. This CDR3 is CASSQPGLGIDTQYF. CDR3 bases: TGTGCCAGCAGCCAGCCGGGACTAGGTATAGATACGCAGTATTTT.

In DNA, the CDR3 is TGTGCCAGCAGTTACTGGCCCAGGGGGCCTGGAAACACCATATATTTT. Translated: CASSYWPRGPGNTIYF. The chain links TRBV6-5 to TRBJ1-3; 8 bases fit TRBD1. The CDR3 totals 16 residues. The V and J ends lost 1 base and 2 bases, in that order; junction bases with no gene match: 4. From germline, CDR1 is MNHEY and CDR2 SVGAGI.